These 5 T cell receptor beta chains were all obtained from the same sample, sequenced in a study of blood T cell repertoires in COVID-19. TCRdb's copy holds only in-frame clones and misses some; the assay was immunoSEQ multiplex PCR. The data contain roughly 210,000 clones, roughly 84% of them singletons. Source material: PBMCs or T cells enriched from blood (not recorded which). These receptors all come from a man younger than 45 in a cohort exposed to, infected with or recovered from COVID-19 (not recorded which).

This clone has just a few counts. The chain recombines TRBV5-1 with TRBJ2-7; possibly TRBD1 for D (5 bases). V was clipped by 2 bases and J by 2 bases, with 11 bases between them. The CDR3 spans 14 residues. The germline V gene encodes CDR1 SGHRS and CDR2 YFSETQ. CDR3 DNA sequence: TGCGCCAGCAGCTTCCCCAGGGAACCCTACGAGCAGTACTTC. Translated, it gives CASSFPREPYEQYF.

The CDR3 is CASSQSRTGGNEQFF. DNA of the CDR3: TGCGCCAGCAGCCAAAGTAGGACAGGGGGCAATGAGCAGTTCTTC. The rearrangement joins TRBV4-1 to TRBJ2-1; 10 bases match TRBD1. Germline CDR1 is MGHRA and CDR2 is YSYEKL. The trim removed 2 bases at V and 6 bases at J, leaving 4 bases unmatched. The CDR3 covers 15 residues.

V is TRBV14 and J is TRBJ2-1; 7 bases are a match to TRBD1. The germline V gene has CDR1 SGHDN and CDR2 FVKESK. With V trimmed by 5 bases and J by 7 bases, 5 bases remained unmatched. The CDR3 covers 13 residues. The CDR3 here is CASSTMTGNEQFF. The CDR3 DNA sequence: TGTGCCAGCAGCACGATGACAGGGAATGAGCAGTTCTTC.

This chain uses TRBV3-1 (or the pseudogene TRBV3-2) with TRBJ2-5; TRBD1 matches at 9 bases. The CDR3 sequence is 13 residues long. The ends lost 4 bases at V and 5 bases at J; junction bases unmatched: 2. Per the germline V gene, CDR1 is LGHDT and CDR2 is YNNKEL (reference sequence). CDR3 DNA sequence: TGTGCCAGCAGCCCGACAGGGGGGGAGACCCAGTACTTC. Amino acid sequence: CASSPTGGETQYF.

The chain joins TRBV6-6 to TRBJ2-2, with 10 nucleotides matching TRBD2. Unmatched junction bases numbered 5, after V lost 6 bases and J lost 7 bases. This CDR3 is built from 14 residues. Germline values: CDR1 MNHNY, CDR2 SVGAGI (reference sequence). This CDR3 reads CASRLAGDIGELFF. The CDR3 region has the DNA TGTGCCAGCAGGCTAGCGGGAGATATCGGGGAGCTGTTTTTT.